Listed here is a single TCR beta chain. Its specificity is unknown. Clones were read by immunoSEQ multiplex PCR, and TCRdb kept only the in-frame ones, dropping some. The sample holds fewer than 100,000 clones; around 88% are singletons and the top ten take around a tenth. The data stem from a study of T cell responses to AZD1222 COVID-19 vaccine. V was shortened by 0 bases and J by 5 bases, with 16 bases between the two germline ends. There are 16 residues in the CDR3. CDR1 is MGHDK and CDR2 is SYGVNS in the germline V gene. General study points: Reports say nearly half of spike-specific TCRs go after unmutated variant regions.

This clonotype was obtained from an adult who received the AZD1222 COVID-19 vaccine. The chain carries TRBV25-1 and TRBJ2-5; TRBD2 is a possible D gene (5 bases). Sequences were derived from peripheral blood, sampled 28 days after the second AZD1222 dose. As DNA, the CDR3 is TGTGCCAGCAGTGAATACCTCGGGATCGGCCAGGAGACCCAGTACTTC. Translation: CASSEYLGIGQETQYF.